Described below is a single TCR beta chain sequence and its context. Its specificity is not known. CDR1 is PRHDT and CDR2 is FYEKMQ in the germline V gene (reference sequence). With V trimmed by 5 bases and J by 7 bases, 10 bases remained unmatched. The CDR3 is made up of 14 amino acids. TCRdb's copy holds only in-frame clones and misses some; the assay was immunoSEQ multiplex PCR. This sample has just over 60,000 clones, with around 90% found just once. This record belongs to a study of OX40 agonist ivuxolimab in advanced cancers. Study-wide background: The diagnoses of dose-escalation patients were hepatocellular carcinoma, melanoma, renal cell or head and neck cancer. Anti-PD-1, anti-PD-L1 or anti-CTLA-4 therapy given earlier was allowed, and 40% had some. Study results and limitations: Antigen specificity was not determined for the expanded peripheral T cells.

The origin of this receptor is an adult with an advanced solid tumor such as melanoma, head and neck, liver or kidney cancer. The source material was CD4+ or CD8+ T cells sorted from blood, sampled in a trial of the OX40 agonist ivuxolimab. V gene TRBV13 combines with J gene TRBJ1-1, with 7 bases fitting TRBD1. The chain's CDR3 is CASSVALQGSEAFF. The CDR3 DNA is TGTGCCAGCAGCGTAGCCCTACAGGGGAGTGAAGCTTTCTTT.